Presented here are 10 T cell receptor beta chains from one specimen sequenced in a study of identifying expanded T cells in peripheral blood (dated by TCRdb to 2018 to 2020). Library preparation was by the immunoSEQ multiplex PCR assay. Held by TCRdb, this immuneACCESS table contains in-frame sequences only and omits some clones. Under half of the omission traces to an unresolved V gene where checked; the cause of the rest is unknown. The sample table records fewer than 85,000 clones; 75% to 90% of these occur just once. Roughly 3.1% of the sample is held by the ten biggest clonotypes. The specimen sequenced was blood. All receptors come from a person aged 18 to 69 in good health.

This chain joins TRBV6-6 and TRBJ2-1; the match to TRBD1 covers 9 bases. From germline, CDR1 is MNHNY and CDR2 SVGAGI (reference sequence). The CDR3 consists of 16 residues. The J segment lost 0 bases and the V segment lost 4 bases, leaving 4 bases of the junction unmatched. CDR3 DNA sequence: TGTGCCAGCAGTTTCGACAGGGGGAGCTCCTACAATGAGCAGTTCTTC. Residues: CASSFDRGSSYNEQFF.

This chain uses TRBV19 with TRBJ2-2; maybe TRBD2 (5 bases). Germline V gene lookup returns CDR1 LNHDA and CDR2 SQIVND (reference sequence). The V and J ends lost 6 bases and 4 bases respectively, with 15 bases between them. The CDR3 runs 15 residues. The CDR3 spells CASRPLQRLTGELFF. The CDR3 DNA sequence: TGTGCCAGTAGGCCCCTCCAGCGGCTCACCGGGGAGCTGTTTTTT.

This clone was seen more than once but under ten times. This chain links TRBV9 with TRBJ1-2, with 10 bases that match TRBD1. The CDR3 has 15 amino acids. Germline V gene data show CDR1 as SGDLS and CDR2 as YYNGEE. The V gene end was trimmed by 0 bases and the J gene end by 2 bases; junction bases not matched to a gene: 1. CDR3 nucleotide sequence: TGTGCCAGCAGCGTAGGACAGGGGGCCAACTATGGCTACACCTTC. Residues: CASSVGQGANYGYTF.

V usage is TRBV10-1 and J usage is TRBJ2-3; 12 bases align to TRBD1. Germline V gives CDR1 WNHNN, CDR2 SYGVQD (reference sequence). With 3 bases clipped from V and 1 base from J, the junction kept 5 bases outside the gene matches. CDR3 length equals 17 residues. The CDR3 DNA is TGCGCCAGCAGTGATAGGGACAGGGGGCAGGGCACAGATACGCAGTATTTT. Protein: CASSDRDRGQGTDTQYF.

This clone has just one count. This chain joins TRBV4-2 and TRBJ2-3; a possible D gene is TRBD2 (6 bases). Trimming took 4 bases from V and 4 from J, leaving 12 bases between them. This CDR3 has 14 residues. Germline loops: CDR1 LGHNA, CDR2 YNFKEQ. The CDR3 DNA reads as TGTGCCAGCAGCCTCCGACTAGGAGCAGATACGCAGTATTTT. Amino acid sequence: CASSLRLGADTQYF.

This clone was seen a few times. The V and J genes are TRBV6-6 and TRBJ1-3, with 9 bases aligning to TRBD1. The CDR3 runs to 14 residues. With 6 bases clipped from V and 0 bases from J, the junction kept 0 bases outside the gene matches. Germline V lookup: CDR1 MNHNY, CDR2 SVGAGI (reference sequence). The CDR3, as DNA: TGTGCCAGCAGGGGACAGGGCTCTGGAAACACCATATATTTT. This gives the protein CASRGQGSGNTIYF.

V and J are TRBV27 and TRBJ1-1; a possible D gene is TRBD1 (5 bases). V was cut by 5 bases and J by 0 bases, with 16 bases left in between. Germline V CDR1 and CDR2: MNHEY, SMNVEV (reference sequence). CDR3 length: 16 amino acids. In DNA, the CDR3 is TGTGCCAGCAGTCCCGGGACGGAGTTCATGAACACTGAAGCTTTCTTT. This translates into CASSPGTEFMNTEAFF.

The chain has TRBV27 and TRBJ2-3; tentatively, D is TRBD2 (5 bases). This CDR3 comprises 16 residues. Trimming cost V 4 bases and J 6 bases, with 20 bases left between them. Per germline, CDR1 MNHEY and CDR2 SMNVEV (reference sequence). CDR3 DNA sequence: TGTGCCAGCAGTTCCTTTCGTAAGGTGGGAGAGGATACGCAGTATTTT. This codes for CASSSFRKVGEDTQYF.

This clone showed up just a few times. For the CDR3, the DNA is TGTGCCAGCAGCCAAGTTCAGGGGGTTGTGACTGAAGCTTTCTTT. Its protein product is CASSQVQGVVTEAFF. This chain connects TRBV14 to TRBJ1-1; 7 bases fit TRBD1. J gave up 5 bases and V 1 base, and 7 bases lay outside the gene matches. Per the germline V gene, CDR1 is SGHDN and CDR2 is FVKESK. The CDR3 runs 15 residues.

This rearrangement joins TRBV2 to TRBJ2-3, with D perhaps TRBD1 or TRBD2 (5 bases each). The germline V and J ends were trimmed by 6 bases and 6 bases, with 16 bases remaining between them. The CDR3 is made up of 14 amino acids. Per the germline V gene, CDR1 is SNHLY and CDR2 is FYNNEI. The CDR3 DNA reads TGTGCCAGCAGCTGGGACCGCCAACCGGATACGCAGTATTTT. This gives the protein CASSWDRQPDTQYF.